This T cell receptor beta chain emerged from a study of blood T cell repertoires in COVID-19. Study as a whole: The analysed material was cDNA or gDNA that came from T cells, B-cell-depleted T cells, or PBMCs.

There are a few counts of this clone. TCRdb keeps only in-frame clones here, not all; method: immunoSEQ multiplex PCR. The table has tens of thousands of clones, less than 85% seen once. CDR3 length: 15 residues. Germline CDR1 reads MGHRA; CDR2 reads YSYEKL. V shed 4 bases and J shed 6 bases, with 13 bases lying between them. The receptor's source is a man between 50 and 59 years old with COVID-19, enrolled during active disease. The chain recombines TRBV4-1 with TRBJ1-6, with D unclear. The material sequenced was peripheral blood. CDR3 amino acids: CASSLKPLINSPLHF. Here the CDR3 DNA reads TGCGCCAGCAGCCTAAAGCCACTGATTAATTCACCCCTCCACTTT.